This T cell receptor beta chain was recorded in a study of CD8+ T cells in alopecia areata. Treatment in this sample: oral pan-JAK inhibitor, 5-10 mg twice daily. As part of sample collection, lesional scalp punch biopsies and peripheral blood were taken from alopecia areata patients. In its sample, this clone ranks as large. Isolated RNA was reverse transcribed into cDNA used as the sequencing template. Assay: immunoSEQ multiplex PCR; the TCRdb copy retains only in-frame clones and omits some. The sample includes about 6,400 clones, about two thirds of them seen just once. Germline CDR1 reads MGHRA; CDR2 reads YSYEKL. This CDR3 has 17 amino acids. V shed 0 bases, J shed 8 bases, and the junction held 14 bases outside the gene matches.

This rearrangement joins TRBV4-1 to TRBJ2-3; 7 nucleotides match TRBD1. The material was skin, obtained at week 4, from a patient treated with tofacitinib. This sequence was found in a human donor with alopecia areata. CDR3 DNA: TGCGCCAGCAGCCAAGAAAGGACCAAGGGGGCGCATGGTACGCAGTATTTT. This encodes CASSQERTKGAHGTQYF.